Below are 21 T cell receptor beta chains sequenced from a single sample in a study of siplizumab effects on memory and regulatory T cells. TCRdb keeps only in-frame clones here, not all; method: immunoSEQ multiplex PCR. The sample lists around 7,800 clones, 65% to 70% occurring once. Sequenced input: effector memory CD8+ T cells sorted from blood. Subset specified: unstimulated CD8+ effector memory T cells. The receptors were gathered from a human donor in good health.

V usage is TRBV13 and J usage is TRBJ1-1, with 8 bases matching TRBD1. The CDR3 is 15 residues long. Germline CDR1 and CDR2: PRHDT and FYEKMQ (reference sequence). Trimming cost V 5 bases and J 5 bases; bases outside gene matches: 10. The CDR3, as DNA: TGTGCCAGCAGCATAAATGGACAGGGCCGGACTGAAGCTTTCTTT. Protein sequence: CASSINGQGRTEAFF.

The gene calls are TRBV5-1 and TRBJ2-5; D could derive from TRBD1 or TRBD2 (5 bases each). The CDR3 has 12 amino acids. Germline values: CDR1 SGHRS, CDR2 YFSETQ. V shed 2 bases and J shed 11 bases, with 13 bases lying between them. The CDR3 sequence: CASSFRGREQYF. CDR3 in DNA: TGCGCCAGCAGCTTTCGGGGACGTGAGCAGTACTTC.

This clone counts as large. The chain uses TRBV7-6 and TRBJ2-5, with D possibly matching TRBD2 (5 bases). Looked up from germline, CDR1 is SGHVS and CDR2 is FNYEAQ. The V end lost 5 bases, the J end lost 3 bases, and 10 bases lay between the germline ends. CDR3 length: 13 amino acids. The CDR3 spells CASSPDYEETQYF. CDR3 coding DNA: TGTGCCAGCAGCCCAGACTATGAAGAGACCCAGTACTTC.

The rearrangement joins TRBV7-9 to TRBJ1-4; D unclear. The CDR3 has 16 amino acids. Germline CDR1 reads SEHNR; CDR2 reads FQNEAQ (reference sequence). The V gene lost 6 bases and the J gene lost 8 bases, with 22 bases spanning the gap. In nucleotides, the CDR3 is TGTGCCAGCAGATCGTCCCTTCAGAGAGAGGGAGAAAAACTGTTTTTT. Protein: CASRSSLQREGEKLFF.

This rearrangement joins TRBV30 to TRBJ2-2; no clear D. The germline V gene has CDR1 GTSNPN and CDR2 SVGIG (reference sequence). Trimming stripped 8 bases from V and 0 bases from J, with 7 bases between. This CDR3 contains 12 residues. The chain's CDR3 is CALDSNTGELFF. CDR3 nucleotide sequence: TGTGCCCTCGATTCGAACACCGGGGAGCTGTTTTTT.

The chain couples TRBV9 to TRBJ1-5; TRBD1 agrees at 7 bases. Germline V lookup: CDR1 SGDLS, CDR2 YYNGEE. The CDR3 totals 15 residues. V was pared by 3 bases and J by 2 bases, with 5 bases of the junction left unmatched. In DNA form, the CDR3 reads TGTGCCAGCAGCGCTGGAGGACAGGGCAATCAGCCCCAGCATTTT. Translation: CASSAGGQGNQPQHF.

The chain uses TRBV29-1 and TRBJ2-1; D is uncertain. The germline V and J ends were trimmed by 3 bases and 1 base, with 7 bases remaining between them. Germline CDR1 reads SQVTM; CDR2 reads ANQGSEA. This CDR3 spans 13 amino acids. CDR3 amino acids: CSVDGQSYNEQFF. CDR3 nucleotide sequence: TGCAGCGTTGATGGGCAGTCCTACAATGAGCAGTTCTTC.

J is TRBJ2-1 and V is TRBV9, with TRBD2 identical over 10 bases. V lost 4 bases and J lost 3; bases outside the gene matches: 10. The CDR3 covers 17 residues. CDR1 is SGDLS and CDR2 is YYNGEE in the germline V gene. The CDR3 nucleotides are TGTGCCAGCAGCACATACCGAGGGACTAGCGACTACAATGAGCAGTTCTTC. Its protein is CASSTYRGTSDYNEQFF.

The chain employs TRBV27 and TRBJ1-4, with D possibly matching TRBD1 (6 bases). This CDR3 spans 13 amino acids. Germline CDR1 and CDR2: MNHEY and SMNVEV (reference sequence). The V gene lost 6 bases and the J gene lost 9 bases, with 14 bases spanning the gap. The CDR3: CASRPRGEQKLFF. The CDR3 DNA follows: TGTGCCAGCAGACCCAGGGGCGAGCAAAAACTGTTTTTT.

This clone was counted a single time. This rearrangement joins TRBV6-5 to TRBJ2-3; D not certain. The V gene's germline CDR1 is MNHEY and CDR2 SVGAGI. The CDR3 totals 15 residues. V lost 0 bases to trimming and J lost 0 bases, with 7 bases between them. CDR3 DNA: TGTGCCAGCAGTTACTCGATAGAGAGCACAGATACGCAGTATTTT. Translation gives CASSYSIESTDTQYF.

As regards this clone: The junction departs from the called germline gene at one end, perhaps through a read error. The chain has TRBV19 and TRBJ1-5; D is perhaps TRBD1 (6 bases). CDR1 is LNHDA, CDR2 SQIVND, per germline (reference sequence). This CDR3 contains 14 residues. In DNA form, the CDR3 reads TGTGCCAGTAGTATACAGACCGGACAGTCCCTCAAGGATTTT. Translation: CASSIQTGQSLKDF.

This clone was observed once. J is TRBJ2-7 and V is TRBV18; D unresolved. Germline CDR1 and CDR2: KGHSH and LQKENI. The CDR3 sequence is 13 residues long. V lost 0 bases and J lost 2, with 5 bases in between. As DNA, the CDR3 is TGTGCCAGCTCACCACCGGAAACCTACGAGCAGTACTTC. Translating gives CASSPPETYEQYF.

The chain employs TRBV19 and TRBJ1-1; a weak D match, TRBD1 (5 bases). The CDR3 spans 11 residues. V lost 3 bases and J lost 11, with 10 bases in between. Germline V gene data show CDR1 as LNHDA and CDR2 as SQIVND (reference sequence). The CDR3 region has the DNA TGTGCCAGTAGTATTCCGGGGGGGGCTTTCTTT. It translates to CASSIPGGAFF.

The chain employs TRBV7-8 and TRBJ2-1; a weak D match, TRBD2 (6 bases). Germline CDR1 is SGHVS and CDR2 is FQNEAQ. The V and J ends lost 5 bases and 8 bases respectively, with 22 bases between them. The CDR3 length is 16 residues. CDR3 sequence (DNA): TGTGCCAGCAGCGTATCCGGGACTGGGCCTTTCGATGAGCAGTTCTTC. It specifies CASSVSGTGPFDEQFF.

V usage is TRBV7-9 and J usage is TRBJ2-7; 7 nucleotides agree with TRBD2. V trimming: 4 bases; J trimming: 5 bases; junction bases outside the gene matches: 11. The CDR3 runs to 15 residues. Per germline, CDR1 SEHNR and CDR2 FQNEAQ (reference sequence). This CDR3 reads CASSSISGTMNEQYF. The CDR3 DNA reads TGTGCCAGCAGCTCGATATCCGGGACTATGAACGAGCAGTACTTC.

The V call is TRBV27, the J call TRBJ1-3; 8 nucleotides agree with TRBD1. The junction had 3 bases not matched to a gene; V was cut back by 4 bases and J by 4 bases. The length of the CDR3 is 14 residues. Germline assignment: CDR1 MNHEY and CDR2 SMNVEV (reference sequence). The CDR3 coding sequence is TGTGCCAGCAGTTCCCGGACAGGGGGAAACACCATATATTTT. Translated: CASSSRTGGNTIYF.

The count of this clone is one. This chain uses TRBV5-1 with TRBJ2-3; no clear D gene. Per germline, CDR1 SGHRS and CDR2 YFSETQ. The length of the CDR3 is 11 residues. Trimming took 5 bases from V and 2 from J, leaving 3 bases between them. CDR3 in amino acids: CASRLTDTQYF. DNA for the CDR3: TGCGCCAGCAGACTCACAGATACGCAGTATTTT. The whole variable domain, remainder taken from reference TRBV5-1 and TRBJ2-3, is KAGVTQTPRYLIKTRGQQVTLSCSPISGHRSVSWYQQTPGQGLQFLFEYFSETQRNKGNFPGRFSGRQFSNSRSEMNVSTLELGDSALYLCASRLTDTQYFGPGTRLTVL.

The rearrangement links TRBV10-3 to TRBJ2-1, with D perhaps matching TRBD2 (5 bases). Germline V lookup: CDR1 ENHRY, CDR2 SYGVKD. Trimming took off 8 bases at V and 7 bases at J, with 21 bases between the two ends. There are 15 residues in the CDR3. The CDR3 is CAIGKSQNRENEQFF. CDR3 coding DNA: TGTGCCATCGGTAAATCCCAAAATCGGGAAAATGAGCAGTTCTTC.

The CDR3 coding sequence is TGTGCCAGCAGGGAGGCATGGGCCGGGCCCCAGCATTTT. It is translated as CASREAWAGPQHF. The chain combines TRBV6-5 with TRBJ1-5; no reliable D call. The germline gives CDR1 MNHEY, CDR2 SVGAGI. This CDR3 region has 13 residues. Trimming left V 6 bases short and J 9 bases short, with 15 bases between.

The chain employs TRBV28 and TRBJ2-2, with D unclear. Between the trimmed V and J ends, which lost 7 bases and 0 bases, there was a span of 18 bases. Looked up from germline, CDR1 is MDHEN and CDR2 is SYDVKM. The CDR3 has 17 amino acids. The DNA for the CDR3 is TGTGCCAGCACCCACTCCCCGACGGACGCGAACACCGGGGAGCTGTTTTTT. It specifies CASTHSPTDANTGELFF.

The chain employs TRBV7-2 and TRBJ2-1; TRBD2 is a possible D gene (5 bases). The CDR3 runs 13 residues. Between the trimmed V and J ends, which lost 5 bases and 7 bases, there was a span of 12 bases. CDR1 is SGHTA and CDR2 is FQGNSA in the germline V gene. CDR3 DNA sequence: TGTGCCAGCAGCGACCGGACTGCGAATGAGCAGTTCTTC. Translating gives CASSDRTANEQFF.